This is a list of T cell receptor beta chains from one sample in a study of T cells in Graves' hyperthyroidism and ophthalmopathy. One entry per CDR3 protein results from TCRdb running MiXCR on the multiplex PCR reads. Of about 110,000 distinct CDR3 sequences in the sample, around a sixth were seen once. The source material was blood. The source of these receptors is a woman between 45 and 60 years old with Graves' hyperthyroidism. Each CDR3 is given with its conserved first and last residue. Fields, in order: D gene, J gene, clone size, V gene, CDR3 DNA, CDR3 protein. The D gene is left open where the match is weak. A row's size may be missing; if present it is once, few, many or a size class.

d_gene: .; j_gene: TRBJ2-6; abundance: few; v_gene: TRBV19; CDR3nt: TGTGCCAGTAGTAAGGGCTCGGCTCTTGGGGCCAACGTCCTGACTTTC; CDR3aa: CASSKGSALGANVLTF
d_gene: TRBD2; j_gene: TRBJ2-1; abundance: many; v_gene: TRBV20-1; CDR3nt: TGCAGTGCTCGACAGACTAGCGGGATATTAAAGGGACCCTACAATGAGCAGTTCTTC; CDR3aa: CSARQTSGILKGPYNEQFF
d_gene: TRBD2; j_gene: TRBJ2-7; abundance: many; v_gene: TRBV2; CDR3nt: TGTGCCAGCAGAGTCAGCGGGAGCGCCTACGAGCAGTACTTC; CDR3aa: CASRVSGSAYEQYF
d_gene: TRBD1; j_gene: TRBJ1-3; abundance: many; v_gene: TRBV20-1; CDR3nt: TGCAGTGCTATACAGGGGACTGGAAACACCATATATTTT; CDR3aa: CSAIQGTGNTIYF
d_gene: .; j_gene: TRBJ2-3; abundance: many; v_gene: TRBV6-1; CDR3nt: TGTGCCAGCAGATCGGGCAGGGCGTCCGATACGCAGTATTTT; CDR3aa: CASRSGRASDTQYF
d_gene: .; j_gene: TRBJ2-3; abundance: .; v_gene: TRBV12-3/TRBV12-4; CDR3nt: TGTGCCAGCGCACAAGGGGGCACAGATACGCAGTATTTT; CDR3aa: CASAQGGTDTQYF
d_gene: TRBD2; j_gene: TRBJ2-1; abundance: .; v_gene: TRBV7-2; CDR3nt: TGTGCCAGCAGCCACCGAGGTGCGGGAGGGGGCAATGAGCAGTTCTTC; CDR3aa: CASSHRGAGGGNEQFF
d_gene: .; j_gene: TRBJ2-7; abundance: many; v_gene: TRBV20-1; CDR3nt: TGCAGTGCTTGTAAAGGGGGGCTGGCATACGAGCAGTACTTC; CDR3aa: CSACKGGLAYEQYF
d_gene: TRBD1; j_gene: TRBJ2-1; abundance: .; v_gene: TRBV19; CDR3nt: TGTGCCAGTAGTCGGGGACAGGGGGCTGTTAGGGAGCAGTTCTTC; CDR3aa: CASSRGQGAVREQFF
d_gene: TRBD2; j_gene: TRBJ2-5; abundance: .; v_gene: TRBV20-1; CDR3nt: TGCAGTGCCCCCGGGACCGGGACTAGCGGACCAGAGACCCAGTACTTC; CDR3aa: CSAPGTGTSGPETQYF
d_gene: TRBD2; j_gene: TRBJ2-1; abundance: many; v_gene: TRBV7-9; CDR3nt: TGTGCCAGCACCCGGACTAGCGGGATAAGCTCCTACAATGAGCAGTTCTTC; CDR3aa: CASTRTSGISSYNEQFF
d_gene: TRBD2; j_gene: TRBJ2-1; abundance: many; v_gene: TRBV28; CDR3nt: TGTGCCATCGGACTAGCGGGAGTCTATGAGCAGTTCTTC; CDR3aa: CAIGLAGVYEQFF
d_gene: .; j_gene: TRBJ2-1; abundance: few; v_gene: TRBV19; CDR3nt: TGTGCCAGTAGTATAGGGCCAAACTCCTACAATGAGCAGTTCTTC; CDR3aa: CASSIGPNSYNEQFF
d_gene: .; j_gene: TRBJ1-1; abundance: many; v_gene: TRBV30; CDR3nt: TGTGCCTGGAGACGTACTACGAACACTGAAGCTTTCTTT; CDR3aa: CAWRRTTNTEAFF
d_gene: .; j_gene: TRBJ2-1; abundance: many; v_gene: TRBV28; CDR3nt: TGTGCCAGCAGTTTCTTCCAGGTCTCCTACAATGAGCAGTTCTTC; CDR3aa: CASSFFQVSYNEQFF
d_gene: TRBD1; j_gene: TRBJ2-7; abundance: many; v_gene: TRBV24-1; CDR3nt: TGTGCCACCAGTGACGCAGGGGGCTACGAGCAGTACTTC; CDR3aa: CATSDAGGYEQYF
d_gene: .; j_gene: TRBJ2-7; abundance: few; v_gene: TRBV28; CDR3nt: TGTGCCAGCAGTCACACAGGGCCCTACGAGCAGTACTTC; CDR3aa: CASSHTGPYEQYF
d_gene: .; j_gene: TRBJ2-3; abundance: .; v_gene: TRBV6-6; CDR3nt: TGTGCCAGCAGGGGGAAGCGGGCAGATACGCAGTATTTT; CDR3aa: CASRGKRADTQYF
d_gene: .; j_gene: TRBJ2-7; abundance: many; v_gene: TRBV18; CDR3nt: TGTGCCAGCTCACCACCGGGGGGTCCAAAGCAGTACTTC; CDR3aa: CASSPPGGPKQYF
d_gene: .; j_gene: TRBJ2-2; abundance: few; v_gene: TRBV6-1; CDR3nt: TGTGTCAGCAACCCGAACGTGGGCGGGGAGCTGTTTTTT; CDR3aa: CVSNPNVGGELFF
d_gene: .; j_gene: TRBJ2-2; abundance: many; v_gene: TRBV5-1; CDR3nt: TGCGCCAGCAGCTCGCCAGGGAACACCGGGGAGCTGTTTTTT; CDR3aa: CASSSPGNTGELFF
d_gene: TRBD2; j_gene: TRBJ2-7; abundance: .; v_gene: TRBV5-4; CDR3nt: TGTGCCAGCAGCTTGGCCACTAGCGGCCTCTCCTACGAGCAGTACTTC; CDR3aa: CASSLATSGLSYEQYF
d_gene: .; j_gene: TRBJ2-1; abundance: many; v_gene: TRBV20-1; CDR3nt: TGCAGTGCTTGCCCGTATGGGGGCGAGCAGTTCTTC; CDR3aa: CSACPYGGEQFF
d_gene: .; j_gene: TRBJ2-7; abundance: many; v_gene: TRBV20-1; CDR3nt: TGCAGTGCTGGGGGGATGGGGGTGGCGGGGGCCGAGCAGTACTTC; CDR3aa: CSAGGMGVAGAEQYF